Reported below is one TCR beta chain. As yet, its antigen is unknown. This sample stems from a study of identical twins. One entry per CDR3 protein results from TCRdb running MiXCR on the 5' RACE reads. The sample has roughly 720,000 distinct CDR3 sequences, 15% to 20% seen once. The V gene lost 1 base and the J gene lost 7 bases, with 13 bases spanning the gap. The V gene's germline CDR1 is SEHNR and CDR2 FQNEAQ (reference sequence). The CDR3 length is 14 residues. Points from the study as a whole: Out-of-frame alpha sequences that twins shared showed excess low generation probability.

This sample also belongs to another study, concerning T cells expressing NK-cell markers. In that study: Each TCR beta repertoire originated in sorted T cells that were CD3+CD56+NKG2C+, CD3+CD56+NKG2C- or CD3+CD56-NKG2C+. Each of about 6 donors carried dominant NKG2C+ clonotypes accounting for about 1.0-8% of CD8+ T cells. Several of the donors also had these clonotypes leading their CD3+CD56-NKG2C+ fraction.

The chain joins TRBV7-9 to TRBJ1-1, with D tentatively TRBD1 (5 bases). This TCR came from a woman aged 18-29 years in good health. Source material: PBMCs. The CDR3 sequence is CASSLGGRVGEAFF. The CDR3 nucleotides read TGTGCCAGCAGCTTAGGGGGCAGGGTCGGTGAAGCTTTCTTT.